This T cell receptor beta chain appears in the sequencing data of a study of glioma-infiltrating T cells. Comments on this clonotype: A junction boundary mismatches the germline segment, possibly from a read error.

Looked up from germline, CDR1 is MGHRA and CDR2 is YSYEKL. The CDR3 spans 14 residues. The iRepertoire nested amplicon-rescue multiplex PCR amplified TCR alpha and beta CDR3s from RNA. TCRdb passed the multiplex PCR reads through MiXCR, listing each CDR3 protein once. The sample holds approximately 12,000 distinct CDR3 sequences, roughly 29% seen once. The sequenced sample consisted of glioma tissue, nonneoplastic brain tissue, or PBMCs (not recorded which). The receptor was derived from a human donor with low-grade glioma or glioblastoma, undergoing nonglioma brain surgery, or in good health (not recorded which). The chain recombines TRBV4-1 with TRBJ2-5; no firm D call. The CDR3 nucleotides are TGTGCCAGCAGCTCCCCGGTCCCTTGGGAGACCCAGTACTTC. Translating it yields CASSSPVPWETQYF.